This T cell receptor (beta chain) was identified during a study of shared clonotypes between healthy human individuals. Donors were healthy HIV-negative adults without recent acute infections or vaccinations. In the CD4+ fraction, cells were divided into CD45RA+ naive and CD45RA-negative memory subsets. V lost 4 bases and J lost 6, with 20 bases in between. CDR1 and CDR2 (germline): SGHRS, YFSETQ. CDR3 size: 15 residues. Only in-frame clones appear in the TCRdb table, and some are missing; sequencing was by immunoSEQ multiplex PCR. This sample yields about 710,000 clones, of which more than 70% are seen a single time; roughly 1.9% belongs to the top ten. Of note for this clone: Its antigen remains unidentified.

General study results and limits: Collection of samples was limited to blood; tissue repertoires likely differ. Non-shared clonotypes had lower generation probabilities than those shared by all four donors.

This rearrangement joins TRBV5-1 to TRBJ2-7; D may be TRBD1 (6 bases). Material: memory CD4+ T cells sorted from blood. The subset here: CD45RA-negative fraction. The receptor was isolated from a young woman in good health. This chain's CDR3 is CASSLQGKVAFEQYF. The DNA for the CDR3 is TGCGCCAGCAGCCTACAGGGAAAAGTCGCTTTCGAGCAGTACTTC.